Listed below are T cell receptor beta chains from one sample, sequenced in a study of T cells in Graves' hyperthyroidism and ophthalmopathy. TCRdb called the multiplex PCR reads again in MiXCR, with one record for every CDR3 protein. The table lists about 400,000 distinct CDR3 sequences, approximately 15% of them singletons. The sequencing sample was made of blood. The receptors originated from a woman in her twenties or thirties with Graves' ophthalmopathy. The CDR3 runs from the conserved cysteine through the conserved F or W. A D gene is named only where the DNA matches it firmly. Rows may omit the clone size; those that give it use once, few, many or a size class.

j_call d_call cdr3_length clone_size v_call cdr3_aa cdr3_nt
TRBJ2-3 TRBD1 15 . TRBV7-9 CATAGQGMPTDTQYF TGTGCCACCGCCGGACAGGGGATGCCGACAGATACGCAGTATTTT
TRBJ1-5 . 16 many TRBV4-1 CASSQQGSGDFQPQHF TGCGCCAGCAGCCAACAGGGCTCCGGGGATTTTCAGCCCCAGCATTTT
TRBJ2-1 . 14 many TRBV20-1 CSARDPGQNNEQFF TGCAGTGCTAGAGATCCAGGGCAGAACAATGAGCAGTTCTTC
TRBJ2-6 . 15 . TRBV10-3 CAIRDRNSGANVLTF TGTGCCATCAGGGACAGAAACTCTGGGGCCAACGTCCTGACTTTC
TRBJ2-6 . 15 few TRBV19 CASSIKGPGANVLTF TGTGCCAGTAGTATCAAGGGGCCTGGGGCCAACGTCCTGACTTTC
TRBJ2-2 TRBD1 16 . TRBV10-3 CAISITGQINTGELFF TGTGCCATCAGTATTACGGGACAGATAAACACCGGGGAGCTGTTTTTT
TRBJ1-5 . 14 few TRBV4-2 CASSQESTGTPQHF TGTGCCAGCAGCCAAGAGTCCACAGGGACCCCCCAGCATTTT
TRBJ2-2 TRBD2 16 many TRBV15 CATNLLAGGSTGELFF TGTGCCACCAACCTACTAGCGGGGGGGTCGACCGGGGAGCTGTTTTTT
TRBJ2-7 . 13 few TRBV5-8 CASSFKVSLEQYF TGTGCCAGCAGCTTTAAGGTGTCCTTGGAGCAGTACTTC
TRBJ2-7 . 14 many TRBV6-1 CASTLGAGDYEQYF TGTGCCAGCACCCTGGGAGCAGGGGACTACGAGCAGTACTTC
TRBJ2-2 . 17 many TRBV18 CASSPRFGGANTGELFF TGTGCCAGCTCACCACGGTTTGGGGGAGCGAACACCGGGGAGCTGTTTTTT
TRBJ1-1 . 18 many TRBV13 CASSIRVGTLGPNTEAFF TGTGCCAGCAGCATCAGGGTTGGGACACTGGGGCCAAACACTGAAGCTTTCTTT
TRBJ2-2 . 13 . TRBV9 CASGDRNTGELFF TGTGCCAGCGGGGACCGGAACACCGGGGAGCTGTTTTTT
TRBJ1-3 . 16 once TRBV24-1 CATSGGTANSGNTIYF TGTGCCACCAGTGGTGGGACGGCCAACTCTGGAAACACCATATATTTT
TRBJ1-5 . 17 many TRBV19 CASNRTGTRYSNQPQHF TGTGCCAGTAACCGTACGGGGACACGCTATAGCAATCAGCCCCAGCATTTT
TRBJ1-2 TRBD1 15 . TRBV30 CAWRPGQGRGYGYTF TGTGCCTGGAGACCGGGACAGGGGAGAGGGTATGGCTACACCTTC
TRBJ2-6 . 14 . TRBV12-3/TRBV12-4 CASIEYSGANVLTF TGTGCCAGCATCGAATACTCTGGGGCCAACGTCCTGACTTTC
TRBJ2-3 . 11 . TRBV28 CASTFGDTQYF TGTGCCAGCACTTTCGGGGATACGCAGTATTTT
TRBJ2-1 TRBD2 15 many TRBV7-2 CASSGGLAVYNEQFF TGTGCCAGCAGCGGGGGACTAGCGGTATACAATGAGCAGTTCTTC
TRBJ1-1 TRBD1 14 many TRBV20-1 CSARKGAPNTEAFF TGCAGTGCTAGAAAGGGGGCCCCGAACACTGAAGCTTTCTTT
TRBJ2-2 TRBD1 14 few TRBV24-1 CATSDFTGARELFF TGTGCCACCAGTGACTTTACAGGGGCACGGGAGCTGTTTTTT
TRBJ2-7 TRBD1 11 many TRBV20-1 CSAGQGYEQYF TGCAGTGCCGGACAGGGCTACGAGCAGTACTTC
TRBJ1-1 . 13 . TRBV19 CASTAVMNTEAFF TGTGCCAGTACGGCAGTTATGAACACTGAAGCTTTCTTT
TRBJ2-1 . 15 many TRBV20-1 CSARLTPFPSDEQFF TGCAGTGCTAGACTGACTCCTTTTCCTTCGGATGAGCAGTTCTTC
TRBJ1-4 . 10 . TRBV19 CATKTEKLFF TGTGCCACCAAGACTGAAAAACTGTTTTTT
TRBJ1-2 . 13 few TRBV4-1 CASRRPGGYGYTF TGCGCCAGCAGGCGACCCGGGGGCTATGGCTACACCTTC
TRBJ1-3 TRBD1 14 few TRBV5-1 CASSLTTGVNTIYF TGCGCCAGCAGCTTGACGACAGGGGTAAACACCATATATTTT
TRBJ2-4 . 14 . TRBV19 CASKVQGNKNIQYF TGTGCCAGTAAGGTTCAGGGGAACAAAAACATTCAGTACTTC
TRBJ2-7 . 12 many TRBV2 CASSLGAYEQYF TGTGCCAGCAGTTTGGGGGCCTACGAGCAGTACTTC
TRBJ2-7 TRBD1 17 many TRBV4-2 CASSQDWGGTGAYEQYF TGTGCCAGCAGCCAAGATTGGGGAGGGACAGGGGCCTACGAGCAGTACTTC
TRBJ2-7 . 11 . TRBV20-1 CSAGRGSEQYF TGCAGTGCGGGTCGGGGAAGCGAGCAGTACTTC